This T cell receptor beta chain was recorded in a study of neurological immune-mediated disorders. Looked up from germline, CDR1 is SEHNR and CDR2 is FQNEAQ (reference sequence). The CDR3 runs to 13 residues. The ends lost 5 bases at V and 7 bases at J; junction bases unmatched: 7. Time point described: longitudinal time-point 3. Study observations and caveats: The level of TCR clonal expansion was highest in patients with HTLV-1-associated myelopathy and lowest in multiple sclerosis, where it fell below the level seen in healthy controls.

One entry per CDR3 protein results from TCRdb running MiXCR on the 5' RACE reads. Of roughly 50,000 distinct CDR3 sequences listed, about 13% are singletons. This clonotype has ten or more counts. Its antigen is undetermined. Source material: PBMCs. V is TRBV7-9 and J is TRBJ1-1, with 7 nucleotides matching TRBD1. This TCR derives from a male donor with HTLV-1-associated myelopathy (HAM/TSP). The CDR3 spells CASSPQGDIEAFF. CDR3 DNA: TGTGCCAGCAGCCCCCAGGGGGACATTGAAGCTTTCTTT.